This T cell receptor beta chain derives from a study of esophageal squamous cell carcinoma under preoperative chemotherapy. Sample share makes this clonotype medium-sized. The CDR3 covers 13 residues. Deletions cut 3 bases from V and 11 bases from J, with 14 bases between. TCRdb reprocessed the PCR reads with MiXCR, giving one entry per CDR3 protein. The sample holds under 7,000 distinct CDR3 sequences; less than 40% are singletons and the top ten take around 14%. The time point was: before preoperative PTX-NDP chemotherapy. The chain joins TRBV12-3 or TRBV12-4 to TRBJ2-1; the D gene is possibly TRBD2 (6 bases). The material was obtained from a patient given preoperative chemotherapy. The sequence was obtained from a human donor with esophageal squamous cell carcinoma. The donor label of this sample is uncertain. This CDR3 is CASSFVRRDQQFF. The CDR3 nucleotides are TGTGCCAGCAGTTTTGTCAGGCGGGACCAGCAGTTCTTC.